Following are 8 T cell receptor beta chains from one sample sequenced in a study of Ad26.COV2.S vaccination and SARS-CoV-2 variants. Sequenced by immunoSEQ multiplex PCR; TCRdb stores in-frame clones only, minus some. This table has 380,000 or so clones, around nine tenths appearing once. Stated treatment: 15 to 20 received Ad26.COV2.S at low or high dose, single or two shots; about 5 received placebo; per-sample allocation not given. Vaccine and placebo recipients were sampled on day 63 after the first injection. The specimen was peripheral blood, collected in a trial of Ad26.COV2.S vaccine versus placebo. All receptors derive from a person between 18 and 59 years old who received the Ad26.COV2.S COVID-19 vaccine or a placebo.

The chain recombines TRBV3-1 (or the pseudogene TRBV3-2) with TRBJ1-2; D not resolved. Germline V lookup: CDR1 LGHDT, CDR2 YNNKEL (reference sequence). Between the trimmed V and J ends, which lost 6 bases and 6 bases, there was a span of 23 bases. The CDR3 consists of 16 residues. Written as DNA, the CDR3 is TGTGCCAGCAGGTTAAGATATGCGGAGGGCTCCCATGGCTACACCTTC. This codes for CASRLRYAEGSHGYTF.

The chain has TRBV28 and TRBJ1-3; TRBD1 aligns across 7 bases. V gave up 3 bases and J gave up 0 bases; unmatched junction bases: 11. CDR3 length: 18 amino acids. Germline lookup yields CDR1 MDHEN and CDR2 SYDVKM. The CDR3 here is CASSLEVRDSVSGNTIYF. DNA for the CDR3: TGTGCCAGCAGTTTGGAGGTTCGGGACAGCGTCTCTGGAAACACCATATATTTT.

CDR3 sequence: CSVEEGAGVGQPQHF. CDR3 bases: TGCAGCGTTGAGGAGGGGGCAGGGGTCGGTCAGCCCCAGCATTTT. The chain is built from TRBV29-1 and TRBJ1-5, with TRBD1 matching 7 bases. After removal of 3 bases from V and 6 bases from J, the junction contained 11 bases not matched to a gene. This CDR3 is 15 amino acids long. Germline-derived CDR1 and CDR2 are SQVTM and ANQGSEA.

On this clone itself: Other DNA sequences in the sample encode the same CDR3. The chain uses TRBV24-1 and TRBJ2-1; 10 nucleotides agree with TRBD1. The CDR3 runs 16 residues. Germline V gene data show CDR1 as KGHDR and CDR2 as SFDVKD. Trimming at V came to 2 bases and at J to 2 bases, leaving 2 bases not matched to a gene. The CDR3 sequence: CATSDSGQGAYNEQFF. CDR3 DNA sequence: TGTGCCACCAGTGATTCCGGACAGGGGGCCTACAATGAGCAGTTCTTC.

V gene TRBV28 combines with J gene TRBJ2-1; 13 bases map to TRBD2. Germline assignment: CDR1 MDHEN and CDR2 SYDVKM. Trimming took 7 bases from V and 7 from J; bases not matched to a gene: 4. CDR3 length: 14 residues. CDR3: CASTLLAGGNEQFF. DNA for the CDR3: TGTGCCAGCACCCTACTAGCGGGAGGGAATGAGCAGTTCTTC.

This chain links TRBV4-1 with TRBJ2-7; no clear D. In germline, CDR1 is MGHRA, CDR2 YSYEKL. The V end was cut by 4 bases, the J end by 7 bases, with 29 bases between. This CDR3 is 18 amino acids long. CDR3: CASSPHTEGLLLGYEQYF. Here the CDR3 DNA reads TGCGCCAGCAGCCCACACACGGAAGGCCTGCTCCTAGGGTATGAGCAGTACTTC.

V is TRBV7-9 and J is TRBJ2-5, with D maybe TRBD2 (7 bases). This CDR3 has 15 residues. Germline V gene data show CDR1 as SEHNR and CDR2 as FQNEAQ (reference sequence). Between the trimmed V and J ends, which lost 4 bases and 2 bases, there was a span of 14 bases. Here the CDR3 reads CASSYTGRGQETQYF. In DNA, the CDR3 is TGTGCCAGCAGCTATACAGGGAGGGGGCAAGAGACCCAGTACTTC.

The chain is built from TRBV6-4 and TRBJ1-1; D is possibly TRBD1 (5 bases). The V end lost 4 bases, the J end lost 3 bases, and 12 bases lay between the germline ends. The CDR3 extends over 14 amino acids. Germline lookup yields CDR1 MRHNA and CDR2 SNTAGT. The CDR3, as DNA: TGTGCCAGCAGTGCAGACAGATTATACACTGAAGCTTTCTTT. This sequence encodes CASSADRLYTEAFF.